The 27 T cell receptor beta chains listed next were all sequenced from one sample in a study of blood T cell repertoires in COVID-19. The protocol was immunoSEQ multiplex PCR, while the TCRdb copy is restricted to in-frame clones and leaves out a portion. The sample has approximately 100,000 clones; approximately 90% are singletons. Specimen: peripheral blood. The receptors here all came from an elderly woman with acute or convalescent COVID-19.

V is TRBV19 and J is TRBJ1-6, with unresolved D. Trimming shortened V by 2 bases and J by 7 bases, and 12 bases separated the two germline ends. This CDR3 comprises 15 residues. The germline gives CDR1 LNHDA, CDR2 SQIVND (reference sequence). The DNA of the CDR3 is TGTGCCAGTAGTATAATGAGTGTTTCCAATTCACCCCTCCACTTT. Its translation: CASSIMSVSNSPLHF. Looking up the rest from reference TRBV19 and TRBJ1-6 gives the full variable domain: DGGITQSPKYLFRKEGQNVTLSCEQNLNHDAMYWYRQDPGQGLRLIYYSQIVNDFQKGDIAEGYSVSREKKESFPLTVTSAQKNPTAFYLCASSIMSVSNSPLHFGNGTRLTVT.

This clone was detected only once. The rearrangement joins TRBV9 to TRBJ2-1, with D possibly TRBD1 on 6 matching bases. The CDR3 extends over 19 amino acids. Germline V gene lookup returns CDR1 SGDLS and CDR2 YYNGEE. Trimming cost V 0 bases and J 2 bases, with 21 bases left between them. The CDR3 region has the DNA TGTGCCAGCAGCGTAGCCCATCTTCGGCCTGGGGGCACCTACAATGAGCAGTTCTTC. Residues: CASSVAHLRPGGTYNEQFF. Based on the CDR3 plus reference TRBV9 and TRBJ2-1, the full variable domain is DSGVTQTPKHLITATGQRVTLRCSPRSGDLSVYWYQQSLDQGLQFLIQYYNGEERAKGNILERFSAQQFPDLHSELNLSSLELGDSALYFCASSVAHLRPGGTYNEQFFGPGTRLTVL.

This rearrangement joins TRBV18 to TRBJ1-2; TRBD1 aligns across 9 bases. Trimming at V came to 3 bases and at J to 2 bases, leaving 10 bases not matched to a gene. The germline gives CDR1 KGHSH, CDR2 LQKENI. This CDR3 comprises 17 residues. CDR3 bases: TGTGCCAGCTCACCCACCACAGGGGGCGCAGGGAACTATGGCTACACCTTC. It codes for CASSPTTGGAGNYGYTF.

This clone was detected once. The chain uses TRBV5-5 and TRBJ2-2; 10 nucleotides match TRBD2. CDR1 is SGHKS and CDR2 is YYEKEE in the germline V gene (reference sequence). After removal of 3 bases from V and 3 bases from J, the junction contained 2 bases not matched to a gene. The CDR3 contains 15 residues. The CDR3 region is CASSSAGGYTGELFF. The CDR3 bases are TGTGCCAGCAGCTCAGCGGGGGGGTACACCGGGGAGCTGTTTTTT.

The gene calls are TRBV9 and TRBJ2-5; 9 bases line up with TRBD2. With V trimmed by 0 bases and J by 2 bases, 5 bases remained unmatched. Germline V gene lookup returns CDR1 SGDLS and CDR2 YYNGEE. This CDR3 is built from 16 residues. Here the CDR3 DNA reads TGTGCCAGCAGCGTAGCTAGCGGGGTGGGACAAGAGACCCAGTACTTC. Its translation: CASSVASGVGQETQYF.

This clone turned up a few times. The CDR3 sequence is CASSPRGGSGVSSSEQFF. The CDR3 DNA is TGTGCCAGCAGCCCACGGGGGGGTAGCGGGGTATCTAGTAGTGAGCAGTTCTTC. The chain is built from TRBV7-8 and TRBJ2-1; 8 bases agree with TRBD2. The CDR3 length is 18 residues. Germline V CDR1 and CDR2: SGHVS, FQNEAQ. The V and J ends lost 5 bases and 9 bases, in that order; junction bases with no gene match: 21.

This chain links TRBV15 with TRBJ1-5, with a possible D match to TRBD1 (5 bases). Germline assignment: CDR1 LNHNV and CDR2 YYDKDF (reference sequence). The CDR3 loop spans 16 amino acids. V lost 9 bases and J lost 0, with 18 bases in between. Written as DNA, the CDR3 is TGTGCCACTACCAGAGGAGCAGGGAATAGCAATCAGCCCCAGCATTTT. This codes for CATTRGAGNSNQPQHF.

CDR3 nucleotide sequence: TGCGCCAGCAGCCCAACAGGGCAGGGTGAAAAACTGTTTTTT. Translated, it gives CASSPTGQGEKLFF. The chain is built from TRBV5-1 and TRBJ1-4; possible D gene TRBD1, 6 bases. Trimming left V 4 bases short and J 7 bases short, with 14 bases between. This CDR3 is built from 14 residues. CDR1 and CDR2 from the germline V gene are SGHRS and YFSETQ. Using reference TRBV5-1 and TRBJ1-4 for the parts outside the CDR3, the full variable domain is KAGVTQTPRYLIKTRGQQVTLSCSPISGHRSVSWYQQTPGQGLQFLFEYFSETQRNKGNFPGRFSGRQFSNSRSEMNVSTLELGDSALYLCASSPTGQGEKLFFGSGTQLSVL.

The chain is built from TRBV7-8 and TRBJ2-7, with 7 nucleotides matching TRBD2. Germline lookup yields CDR1 SGHVS and CDR2 FQNEAQ. With 2 bases clipped from V and 6 bases from J, the junction kept 4 bases outside the gene matches. The CDR3 totals 13 residues. The CDR3 protein is CASSLIPGGEQYF. The CDR3 DNA reads as TGTGCCAGCAGCTTAATCCCGGGAGGCGAGCAGTACTTC.

The rearrangement links TRBV30 to TRBJ1-1, with TRBD1 matching 7 bases. Germline CDR1 GTSNPN, CDR2 SVGIG (reference sequence). The CDR3 consists of 14 residues. V lost 2 bases to trimming and J lost 1 base; unmatched junction nucleotides: 4. CDR3 coding DNA: TGTGCCTGGAGTCCCCACAGGGGGAACACTGAAGCTTTCTTT. It encodes CAWSPHRGNTEAFF. The variable domain in full, with the rest retrieved from reference TRBV30 and TRBJ1-1, is SQTIHQWPATLVQPVGSPLSLECTVEGTSNPNLYWYRQAAGRGLQLLFYSVGIGQISSEVPQNLSASRPQDRQFILSSKKLLLSDSGFYLCAWSPHRGNTEAFFGQGTRLTVV.

This chain connects TRBV4-3 to TRBJ2-5; 9 bases align to TRBD2. V trimming: 0 bases; J trimming: 2 bases; junction bases outside the gene matches: 7. The germline CDR1 and CDR2 sequences are LGHNA and YSLEER. The CDR3 length is 17 residues. The CDR3 DNA reads as TGCGCCAGCAGCCAAGAAGGTAGCGGGAGACTGCAAGAGACCCAGTACTTC. It codes for CASSQEGSGRLQETQYF.

The J gene is TRBJ1-5, the V gene TRBV5-5; perhaps TRBD1 as D (6 bases). Germline loops: CDR1 SGHKS, CDR2 YYEKEE (reference sequence). The CDR3 is made up of 16 amino acids. V was pared by 4 bases and J by 4 bases, with 18 bases between. Here the CDR3 reads CASSVAGGRGNQPQHF. CDR3 nucleotides: TGTGCCAGCAGCGTAGCGGGGGGGAGGGGGAATCAGCCCCAGCATTTT. Full variable domain (remainder filled in from reference TRBV5-5 and TRBJ1-5): DAGVTQSPTHLIKTRGQQVTLRCSPISGHKSVSWYQQVLGQGPQFIFQYYEKEERGRGNFPDRFSARQFPNYSSELNVNALLLGDSALYLCASSVAGGRGNQPQHFGDGTRLSIL.

The rearrangement joins TRBV27 to TRBJ1-3, with D maybe TRBD1 (6 bases). Trimming removed 5 bases at V and 3 bases at J, with 20 bases between. The CDR3 runs 17 residues. The germline CDR1 and CDR2 sequences are MNHEY and SMNVEV (reference sequence). Here the CDR3 DNA reads TGTGCCAGCAGTCCACAGCCCGGGGGGGCGCTTGGAAACACCATATATTTT. Amino acid sequence: CASSPQPGGALGNTIYF.

This chain uses TRBV12-5 with TRBJ1-4, with D possibly matching TRBD1 (5 bases). The V end lost 6 bases, the J end lost 8 bases, and 19 bases lay between the germline ends. The CDR3 length is 15 residues. Germline CDR1 is LGHNT and CDR2 is FRNRAP. The CDR3 here is CASGLGASLDEKLFF. The DNA for the CDR3 is TGTGCTAGTGGCCTAGGGGCTTCCCTGGACGAAAAACTGTTTTTT.

This sequence joins TRBV15 and TRBJ1-1; possibly TRBD1 for D (6 bases). The V and J ends lost 1 base and 3 bases respectively, with 12 bases between them. Germline V gives CDR1 LNHNV, CDR2 YYDKDF (reference sequence). This CDR3 comprises 15 residues. DNA for the CDR3: TGTGCCACCAGCAGAGGTCGGGACACATACACTGAAGCTTTCTTT. Translating it yields CATSRGRDTYTEAFF.

The V and J genes are TRBV5-4 and TRBJ2-7; 12 bases are a match to TRBD2. Per germline, CDR1 SGHNT and CDR2 YYREEE (reference sequence). This CDR3 spans 15 amino acids. Trimming took 3 bases from V and 5 from J; bases not matched to a gene: 6. The CDR3 sequence is CASSSLAGGPHEQYF. The DNA of the CDR3 is TGTGCCAGCAGCTCCCTAGCGGGGGGGCCCCACGAGCAGTACTTC.

The J gene is TRBJ2-3, the V gene TRBV19; D not resolved. V shed 3 bases and J shed 5 bases, with 9 bases lying between them. The CDR3 is made up of 13 amino acids. Looked up from germline, CDR1 is LNHDA and CDR2 is SQIVND (reference sequence). This chain's CDR3 is CASSIRVRDTQYF. The DNA of the CDR3 is TGTGCCAGTAGTATTCGGGTGAGAGATACGCAGTATTTT.

The genes are TRBV3-1 (or the pseudogene TRBV3-2) and TRBJ1-1; possible D gene TRBD1, 6 bases. Trimming cost V 4 bases and J 1 base, with 10 bases left between them. There are 14 residues in the CDR3. The germline gives CDR1 LGHDT, CDR2 YNNKEL (reference sequence). The CDR3, as DNA: TGTGCCAGCAGCCTACGGACAGAGAACACTGAAGCTTTCTTT. The encoded protein is CASSLRTENTEAFF.

The CDR3 loop is CASSIAGNEQFF. The CDR3 DNA is TGTGCCAGCAGTATAGCGGGCAATGAGCAGTTCTTC. This chain uses TRBV27 with TRBJ2-1; the match to TRBD2 covers 7 bases. CDR3 length: 12 residues. After removal of 5 bases from V and 6 bases from J, the junction contained 1 base not matched to a gene. The germline gives CDR1 MNHEY, CDR2 SMNVEV (reference sequence).

This chain links TRBV18 with TRBJ1-2; 7 bases are a match to TRBD1. V lost 2 bases to trimming and J lost 7 bases; unmatched junction nucleotides: 13. Germline V gene sequence: CDR1 KGHSH, CDR2 LQKENI. The CDR3 spans 16 residues. The CDR3 spells CASSPSRIAGGVGYTF. Written as DNA, the CDR3 is TGTGCCAGCTCACCAAGTCGGATCGCAGGGGGAGTTGGCTACACCTTC.

J is TRBJ1-2 and V is TRBV30, with a possible D match to TRBD1 (5 bases). CDR1 is GTSNPN and CDR2 is SVGIG in the germline V gene (reference sequence). This CDR3 spans 13 amino acids. The V end was cut by 1 base, the J end by 8 bases, with 14 bases between. The CDR3 loop reads CAWSGGGGGGYTF. As DNA, the CDR3 is TGTGCCTGGAGTGGTGGGGGAGGAGGGGGCTACACCTTC.

This chain connects TRBV13 to TRBJ2-6; TRBD1 matches 10 bases. CDR1 PRHDT and CDR2 FYEKMQ come from the germline V gene (reference sequence). V lost 5 bases and J lost 1; bases outside the gene matches: 8. CDR3 length: 18 residues. CDR3 protein: CASSKWTGGFSGANVLTF. CDR3 in DNA: TGTGCCAGCAGCAAATGGACAGGGGGATTTTCTGGGGCCAACGTCCTGACTTTC.

The J gene is TRBJ2-7, the V gene TRBV7-8; 11 nucleotides line up with TRBD1. J lost 5 bases, V lost 4 bases, and 4 bases had no gene match. The CDR3 has 14 amino acids. Looked up from germline, CDR1 is SGHVS and CDR2 is FQNEAQ. The CDR3 coding sequence is TGTGCCAGCAGCTCTTGGACAGGGGGCGACGAGCAGTACTTC. This gives the protein CASSSWTGGDEQYF.

This sequence joins TRBV12-3 or TRBV12-4 and TRBJ2-2; D is undetermined. Trimming removed 7 bases from V and 6 bases from J, with 6 bases in between. The CDR3 sequence is 11 residues long. CDR3 sequence reads: CASIIAGELFF. CDR3 in DNA: TGTGCCAGCATCATAGCCGGGGAGCTGTTTTTT.

The chain has TRBV23-1 and TRBJ2-6; tentative D call: TRBD1 (6 bases). TRBV23-1 carries the ORF label, with uncertain function. V lost 0 bases and J 0 bases, leaving 15 bases between the germline ends. The CDR3 covers 19 residues. The CDR3 spells CASSQSMDRGASGANVLTF. DNA for the CDR3: TGCGCCAGCAGTCAATCTATGGACAGAGGGGCCTCTGGGGCCAACGTCCTGACTTTC.

This sequence joins TRBV10-3 and TRBJ1-1; 7 bases are shared with TRBD1. Looked up from germline, CDR1 is ENHRY and CDR2 is SYGVKD. Trimming at V came to 6 bases and at J to 4 bases, leaving 5 bases not matched to a gene. The CDR3 has 13 residues. The CDR3 DNA is TGTGCCATCAGCGAGCCAGGGGGCACTGAAGCTTTCTTT. This translates into CAISEPGGTEAFF.

This clone was detected once. The chain joins TRBV27 to TRBJ2-1; 11 nucleotides align to TRBD2. Trimming took 7 bases from V and 5 from J; bases not matched to a gene: 19. CDR1 is MNHEY and CDR2 is SMNVEV in the germline V gene (reference sequence). The CDR3 loop spans 19 amino acids. The CDR3 reads CASTRRGSGGESRNNEQFF. CDR3 coding DNA: TGTGCCAGCACCCGTAGGGGTAGCGGGGGGGAGTCGAGAAACAATGAGCAGTTCTTC.